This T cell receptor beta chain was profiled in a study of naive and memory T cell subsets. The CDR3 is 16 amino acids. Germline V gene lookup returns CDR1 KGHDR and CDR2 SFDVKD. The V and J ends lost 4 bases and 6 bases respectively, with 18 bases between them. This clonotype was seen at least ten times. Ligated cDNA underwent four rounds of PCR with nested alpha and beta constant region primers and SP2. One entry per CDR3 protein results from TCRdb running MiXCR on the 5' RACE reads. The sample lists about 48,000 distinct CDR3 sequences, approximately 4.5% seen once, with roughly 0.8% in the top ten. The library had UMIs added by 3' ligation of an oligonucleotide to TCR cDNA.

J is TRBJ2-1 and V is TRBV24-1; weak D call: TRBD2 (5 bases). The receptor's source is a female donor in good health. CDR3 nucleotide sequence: TGTGCCACCAGTGACCAACGGGAAGGGCTGGGCAATGAGCAGTTCTTC. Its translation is CATSDQREGLGNEQFF.